The clone carrying this TCR beta chain appeared a few times. V was trimmed by 4 bases and J by 14 bases, leaving 12 bases between them. This CDR3 has 11 amino acids. Germline V gene sequence: CDR1 SGHDT, CDR2 YYEEEE. The sample belongs to a study of blood T cell repertoires in COVID-19. Across the whole study: Sources were T cells, B-cell-depleted T cells, or PBMCs; the material itself was cDNA or gDNA.

As originally analysed: Scientists estimated how many nucleated cells there were by amplifying reference gene primers. The assay was immunoSEQ multiplex PCR, and TCRdb's table has in-frame clones only and misses some. V and J calls plus clone size are reproduced from that table; the DNA served to infer D and trimming. The table lists approximately 81,000 clones, roughly 78% of them singletons. This TCR was sampled from a human donor in a cohort sampled during active COVID-19. The chain combines TRBV5-6 with TRBJ1-4, with D unresolved. The sample consisted of peripheral blood. The CDR3 spells CASSAGPGLFF. DNA for the CDR3: TGTGCCAGCAGCGCTGGCCCGGGGCTGTTTTTT.